This T cell receptor (beta chain) was recorded in a study of T cells after yellow fever vaccination (dated by TCRdb to about 2019). General notes on the study: Libraries from fractions with low cell numbers were prepared with the SMART-Seq v4 Ultra Low Input RNA kit. To track T-cell clones before and after primary and booster YFV17D yellow fever vaccination, bulk TCR alpha and beta repertoires were sequenced longitudinally. Two healthy male donors made up the cohort, one aged 18 to 30 years and the other aged 30 to 40 years. Blood samples were taken at several timepoints before and after primary and secondary immunization, and bulk PBMC replicates and cell subsets were isolated.

Spanning cysteine to phenylalanine, the CDR3 consists of 15 amino acids. The retained sequence is limited to the CDR3, 45 bases, with the frame set at the first base. Relative to germline, V is missing 5 bases and J is missing 4 bases, with 9 bases of the junction outside any gene match. The germline V gene provides CDR1 SQVTM and CDR2 ANQGSEA. Ten or more counts support this clonotype. The antigen it recognizes is unknown. Nothing much larger sits one base from this clone, and base qualities are not available. Synthesis of TCR cDNA relied on 5'RACE template switching, a step that introduced a universal primer site along with unique molecular identifiers. Priming of cDNA synthesis was performed from both the TCR alpha and TCR beta constant segments. Library amplification involved two PCR steps, and the second step added sample barcodes and sequencing adapters. Sequencing of libraries was done on Illumina HiSeq 2500 (2x100 bp) or NovaSeq (2x150 bp). The original pipeline was this. MIGEC was used to demultiplex reads and collapse the reads into UMI consensus sequences, and MiXCR was used for V(D)J alignment. Using edgeR on replicate PBMC samples, clonotypes were called vaccine-responding if FDR was below 0.01 and the log2 fold change was above 5 up to day 15. Each bulk clonotype was labeled CD4 or CD8 based on which sequenced repertoire, CD4 or CD8, contained the clonotype at higher abundance. The raw public reads went through TCRdb reprocessing: fastp at Q25, MiXCR clone calling, in-frame beta chains kept. Each CDR3 protein gets just one entry, which takes the most common genes and DNA from the rows behind it. TCRdb's processing, not the study's, gives the V and J calls here. The sample data list about 110,000 distinct CDR3 sequences, and approximately 8.4% of these were observed just once. The ten largest clones add up to 25% of the sample.

Results the study describes overall, beyond this receptor: FACS-sorted repertoires could contain abundant contaminating clonotypes from the bulk population, so computational filtering was required. Most clones expanded after primary vaccination (around 97% of CD4 and roughly 91% of CD8) were re-detected after the booster, suggesting that broad memory maintenance occurred. The secondary T-cell response was found to be weaker but faster than the primary response, with a peak reached on day 5 rather than on day 15. A small fraction of clonotypes showed up in both the CD4 and CD8 compartments, probably as a result of convergent recombination. The study included only a couple of donors, which limits how far the findings can be generalized.

What the treatment or condition label conveys for this sample: live attenuated yellow fever vaccine strain. PBMCs were isolated from peripheral blood using a standard Ficoll-Paque protocol. CD4 and CD8 T-cell fractions were isolated with Dynabeads CD4 and CD8 positive selection kits. TriZol was used to extract RNA from bulk PBMCs, from CD4 and CD8 fractions, and from dextramer-positive and dextramer-negative fractions. The TCR comes from a young man who received the YFV17D yellow fever vaccine. This sample comprised CD8+ T cells sorted from PBMCs, obtained 45 days after the yellow fever booster vaccination. The V and J genes are TRBV29-1 and TRBJ2-1; 9 central bases correspond to TRBD2. DNA sequence: TGCAGCGTTTCCGGGGAGCGGGAGGAATACAATGAGCAGTTCTTC. Translated, it reads CSVSGEREEYNEQFF.